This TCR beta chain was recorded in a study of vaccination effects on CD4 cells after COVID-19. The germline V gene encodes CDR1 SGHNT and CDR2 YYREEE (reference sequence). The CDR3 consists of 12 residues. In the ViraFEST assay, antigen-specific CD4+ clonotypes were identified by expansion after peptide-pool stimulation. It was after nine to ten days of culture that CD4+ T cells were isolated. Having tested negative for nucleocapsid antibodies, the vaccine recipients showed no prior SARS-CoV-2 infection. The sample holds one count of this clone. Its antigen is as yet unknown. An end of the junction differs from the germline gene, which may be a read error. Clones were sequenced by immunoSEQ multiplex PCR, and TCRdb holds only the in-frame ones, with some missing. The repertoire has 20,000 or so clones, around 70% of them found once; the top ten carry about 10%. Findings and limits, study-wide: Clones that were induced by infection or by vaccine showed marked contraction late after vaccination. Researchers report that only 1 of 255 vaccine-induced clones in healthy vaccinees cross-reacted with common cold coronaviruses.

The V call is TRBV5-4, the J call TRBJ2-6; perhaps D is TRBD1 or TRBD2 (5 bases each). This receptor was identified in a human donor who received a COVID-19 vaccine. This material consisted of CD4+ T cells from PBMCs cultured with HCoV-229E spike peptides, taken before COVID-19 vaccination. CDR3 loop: CASSLGDNVLTF. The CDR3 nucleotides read TGTGCCAGCAGCCTGGGGGACAACGTCCTGACTTTC.